The following is a TCR beta chain sequence with its context. These data are taken from a study of preoperative IRX-2 immunotherapy in early breast cancer. Indicated treatment: preoperative locoregional IRX-2 cytokine immunotherapy. Patients received preoperative, locoregional IRX-2 cytokine immunotherapy in a phase Ib study. CDR1 is MNHGY and CDR2 is SAAAGT in the germline V gene. Trimming took 10 bases from V and 2 from J; bases not matched to a gene: 6. The CDR3 covers 14 residues. Data came from immunoSEQ multiplex PCR; TCRdb stores just in-frame clones and leaves some out. Among about 89,000 clones listed, 80% to 90% were seen once.

The material was tumor tissue, obtained after IRX-2 immunotherapy. This chain uses TRBV6-8 with TRBJ2-7, with 12 bases lining up with TRBD2. The receptor was isolated from a human donor with breast cancer. The CDR3 reads CAIGTSGPTYEQYF. DNA for the CDR3: TGTGCCATCGGGACTAGCGGGCCCACCTACGAGCAGTACTTC.